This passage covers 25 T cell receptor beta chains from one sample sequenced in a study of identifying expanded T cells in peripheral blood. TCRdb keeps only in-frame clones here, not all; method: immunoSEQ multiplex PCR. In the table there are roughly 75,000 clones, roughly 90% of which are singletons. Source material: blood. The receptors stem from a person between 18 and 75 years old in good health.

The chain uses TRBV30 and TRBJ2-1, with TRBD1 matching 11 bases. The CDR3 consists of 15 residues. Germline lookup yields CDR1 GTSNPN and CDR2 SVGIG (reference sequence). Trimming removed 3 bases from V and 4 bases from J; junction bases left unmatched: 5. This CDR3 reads CAWSGDRGLYNEQFF. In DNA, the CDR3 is TGTGCCTGGAGCGGGGACAGGGGGTTATACAATGAGCAGTTCTTC.

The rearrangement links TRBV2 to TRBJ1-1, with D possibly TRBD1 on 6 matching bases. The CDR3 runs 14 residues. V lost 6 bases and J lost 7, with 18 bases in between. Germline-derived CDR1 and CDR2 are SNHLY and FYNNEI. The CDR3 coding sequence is TGTGCCAGCAGGGCCACCTTTGGGGGCGTTGAAGCTTTCTTT. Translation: CASRATFGGVEAFF.

The CDR3 bases are TGTGCCAGCAGCTTGACCTACGAGCAGTACTTC. Its protein product is CASSLTYEQYF. J is TRBJ2-7 and V is TRBV7-9; D is undetermined. CDR3 length: 11 residues. CDR1 is SEHNR, CDR2 FQNEAQ, per germline (reference sequence). V lost 3 bases and J lost 2, with 2 bases in between.

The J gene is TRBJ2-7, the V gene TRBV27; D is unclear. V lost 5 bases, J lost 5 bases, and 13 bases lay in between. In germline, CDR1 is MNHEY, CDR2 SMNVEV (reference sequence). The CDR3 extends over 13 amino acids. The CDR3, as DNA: TGTGCCAGCAGTCGCCTGTCACGGGACGAGCAGTACTTC. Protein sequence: CASSRLSRDEQYF.

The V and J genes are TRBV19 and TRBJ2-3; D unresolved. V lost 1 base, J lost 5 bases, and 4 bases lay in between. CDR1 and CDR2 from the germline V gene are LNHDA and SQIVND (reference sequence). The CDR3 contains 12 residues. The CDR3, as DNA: TGTGCCAGTAGTATAGTGGGAGATACGCAGTATTTT. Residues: CASSIVGDTQYF.

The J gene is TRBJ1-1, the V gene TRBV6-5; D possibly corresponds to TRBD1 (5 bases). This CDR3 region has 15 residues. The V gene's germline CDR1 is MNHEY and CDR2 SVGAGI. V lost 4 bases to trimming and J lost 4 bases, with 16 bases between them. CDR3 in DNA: TGTGCCAGCAGTTCAAACCGGGACGGATCCACTGAAGCTTTCTTT. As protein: CASSSNRDGSTEAFF.

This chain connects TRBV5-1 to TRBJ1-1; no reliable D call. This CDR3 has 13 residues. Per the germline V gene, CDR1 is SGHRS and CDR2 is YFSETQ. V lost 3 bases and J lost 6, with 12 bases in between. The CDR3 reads CASSSQDGAEAFF. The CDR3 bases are TGCGCCAGCAGCTCTCAGGACGGCGCTGAAGCTTTCTTT. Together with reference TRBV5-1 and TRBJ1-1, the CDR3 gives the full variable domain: KAGVTQTPRYLIKTRGQQVTLSCSPISGHRSVSWYQQTPGQGLQFLFEYFSETQRNKGNFPGRFSGRQFSNSRSEMNVSTLELGDSALYLCASSSQDGAEAFFGQGTRLTVV.

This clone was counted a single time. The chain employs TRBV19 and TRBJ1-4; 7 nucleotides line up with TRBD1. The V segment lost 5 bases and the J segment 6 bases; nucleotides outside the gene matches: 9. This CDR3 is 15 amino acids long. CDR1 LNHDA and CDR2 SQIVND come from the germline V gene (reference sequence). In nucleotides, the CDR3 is TGTGCCAGTAGTTCGTCAGGGGGTAGATATGAAAAACTGTTTTTT. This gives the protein CASSSSGGRYEKLFF. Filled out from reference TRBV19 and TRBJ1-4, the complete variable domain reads DGGITQSPKYLFRKEGQNVTLSCEQNLNHDAMYWYRQDPGQGLRLIYYSQIVNDFQKGDIAEGYSVSREKKESFPLTVTSAQKNPTAFYLCASSSSGGRYEKLFFGSGTQLSVL.

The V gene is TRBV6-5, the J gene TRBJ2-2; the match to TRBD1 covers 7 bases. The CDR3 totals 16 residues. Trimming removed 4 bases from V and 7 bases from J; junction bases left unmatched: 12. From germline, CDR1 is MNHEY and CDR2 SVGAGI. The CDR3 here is CASSWGRQGSGGELFF. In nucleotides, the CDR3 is TGTGCCAGCAGTTGGGGGAGACAGGGATCGGGCGGGGAGCTGTTTTTT.

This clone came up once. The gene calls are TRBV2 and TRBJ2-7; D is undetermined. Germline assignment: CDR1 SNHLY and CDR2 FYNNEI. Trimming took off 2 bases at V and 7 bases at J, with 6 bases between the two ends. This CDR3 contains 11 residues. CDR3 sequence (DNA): TGTGCCAGCAGTGAACGTGAAGAGCAGTACTTC. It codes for CASSEREEQYF.

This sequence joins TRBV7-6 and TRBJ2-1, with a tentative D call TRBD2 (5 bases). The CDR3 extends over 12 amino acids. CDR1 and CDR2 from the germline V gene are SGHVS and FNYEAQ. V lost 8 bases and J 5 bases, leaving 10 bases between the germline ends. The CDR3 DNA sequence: TGTGCCAGCGGTGACGGGAACAATGAGCAGTTCTTC. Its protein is CASGDGNNEQFF.

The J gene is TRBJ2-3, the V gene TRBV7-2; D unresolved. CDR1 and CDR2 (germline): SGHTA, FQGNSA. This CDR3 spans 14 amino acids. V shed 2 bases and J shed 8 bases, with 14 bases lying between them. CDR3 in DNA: TGTGCCAGCAGCTTAAGCCTCCTAGGGCGTACGCAGTATTTT. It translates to CASSLSLLGRTQYF.

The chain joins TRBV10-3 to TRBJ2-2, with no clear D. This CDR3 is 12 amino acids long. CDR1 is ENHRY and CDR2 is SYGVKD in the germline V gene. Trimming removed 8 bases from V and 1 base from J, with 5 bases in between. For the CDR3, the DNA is TGTGCCATCCAGGAGAACACCGGGGAGCTGTTTTTT. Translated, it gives CAIQENTGELFF.

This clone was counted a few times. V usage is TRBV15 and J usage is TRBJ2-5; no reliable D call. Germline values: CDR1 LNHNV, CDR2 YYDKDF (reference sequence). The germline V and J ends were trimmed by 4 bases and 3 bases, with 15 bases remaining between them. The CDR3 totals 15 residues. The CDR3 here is CATSTLKDKKETQYF. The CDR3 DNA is TGTGCCACCAGCACCCTAAAGGATAAAAAAGAGACCCAGTACTTC.

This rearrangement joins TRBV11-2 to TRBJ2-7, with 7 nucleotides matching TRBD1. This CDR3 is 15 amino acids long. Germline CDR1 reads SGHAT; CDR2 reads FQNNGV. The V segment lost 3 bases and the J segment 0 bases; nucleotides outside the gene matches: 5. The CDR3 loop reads CASSFTGTDSYEQYF. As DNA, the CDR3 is TGTGCCAGCAGCTTCACCGGGACAGACTCCTACGAGCAGTACTTC.

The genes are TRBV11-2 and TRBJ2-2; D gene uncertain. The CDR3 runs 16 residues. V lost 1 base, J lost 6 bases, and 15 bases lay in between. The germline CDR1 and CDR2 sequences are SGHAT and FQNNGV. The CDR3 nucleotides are TGTGCCAGCAGCTTAGGGTCGGCAGGCCCCGCCGGGGAGCTGTTTTTT. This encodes CASSLGSAGPAGELFF.

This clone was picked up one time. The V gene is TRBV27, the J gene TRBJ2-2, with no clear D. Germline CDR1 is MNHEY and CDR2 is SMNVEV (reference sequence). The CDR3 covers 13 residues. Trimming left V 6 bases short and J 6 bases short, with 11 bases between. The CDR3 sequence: CASSGDGAGELFF. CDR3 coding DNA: TGTGCCAGCAGCGGCGATGGGGCCGGGGAGCTGTTTTTT.

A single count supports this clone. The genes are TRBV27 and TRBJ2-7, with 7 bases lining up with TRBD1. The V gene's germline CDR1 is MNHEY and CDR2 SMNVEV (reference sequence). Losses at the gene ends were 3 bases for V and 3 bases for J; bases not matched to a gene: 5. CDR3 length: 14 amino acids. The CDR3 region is CASSFFRDSYEQYF. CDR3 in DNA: TGTGCCAGCAGTTTCTTCCGGGACAGCTACGAGCAGTACTTC.

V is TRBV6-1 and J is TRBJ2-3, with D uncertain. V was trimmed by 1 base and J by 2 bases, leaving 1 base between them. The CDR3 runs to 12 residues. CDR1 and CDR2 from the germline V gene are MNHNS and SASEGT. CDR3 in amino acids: CASSEVTDTQYF. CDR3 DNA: TGTGCCAGCAGTGAAGTCACAGATACGCAGTATTTT.

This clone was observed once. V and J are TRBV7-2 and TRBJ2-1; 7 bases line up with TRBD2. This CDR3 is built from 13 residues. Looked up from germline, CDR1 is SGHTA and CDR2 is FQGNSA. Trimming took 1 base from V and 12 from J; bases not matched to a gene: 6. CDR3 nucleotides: TGTGCCAGCAGCTTAGTTGATATAGCGGGGCAGTTCTTC. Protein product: CASSLVDIAGQFF.

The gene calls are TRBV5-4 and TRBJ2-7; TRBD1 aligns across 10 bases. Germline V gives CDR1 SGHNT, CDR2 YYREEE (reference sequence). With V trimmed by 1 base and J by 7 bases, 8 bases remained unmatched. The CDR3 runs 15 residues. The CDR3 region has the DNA TGTGCCAGCAGCTTGCTGGGACAGGGGAGTGTTGAGCAGTACTTC. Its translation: CASSLLGQGSVEQYF. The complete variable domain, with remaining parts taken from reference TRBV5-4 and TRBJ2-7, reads ETGVTQSPTHLIKTRGQQVTLRCSSQSGHNTVSWYQQALGQGPQFIFQYYREEENGRGNFPPRFSGLQFPNYSSELNVNALELDDSALYLCASSLLGQGSVEQYFGPGTRLTVT.

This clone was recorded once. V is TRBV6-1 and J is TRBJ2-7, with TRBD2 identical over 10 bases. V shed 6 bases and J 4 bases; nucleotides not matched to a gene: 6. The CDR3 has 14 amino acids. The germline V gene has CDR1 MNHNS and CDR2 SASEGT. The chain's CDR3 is CASRSGGALYEQYF. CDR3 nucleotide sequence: TGTGCCAGCAGAAGCGGGGGGGCCTTATACGAGCAGTACTTC.

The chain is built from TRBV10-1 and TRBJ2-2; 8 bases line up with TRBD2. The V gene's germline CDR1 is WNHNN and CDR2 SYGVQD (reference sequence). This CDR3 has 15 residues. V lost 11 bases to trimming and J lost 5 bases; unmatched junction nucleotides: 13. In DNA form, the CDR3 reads TGCGCCCGAACTTTAGCGGGAAGAAGGACCGGGGAGCTGTTTTTT. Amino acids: CARTLAGRRTGELFF.

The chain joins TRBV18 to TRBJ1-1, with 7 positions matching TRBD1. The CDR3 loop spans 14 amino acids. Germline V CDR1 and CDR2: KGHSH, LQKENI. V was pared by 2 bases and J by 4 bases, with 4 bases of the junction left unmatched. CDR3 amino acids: CASSPYRGGTEAFF. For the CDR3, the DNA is TGTGCCAGCTCACCATACAGGGGAGGCACTGAAGCTTTCTTT.

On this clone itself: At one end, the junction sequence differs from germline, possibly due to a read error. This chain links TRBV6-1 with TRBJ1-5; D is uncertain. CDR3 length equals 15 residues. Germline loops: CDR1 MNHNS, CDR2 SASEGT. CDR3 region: CACSTGKWSNQPQHF. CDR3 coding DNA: TGTGCCTGCAGTACGGGAAAGTGGAGCAATCAGCCCCAGCATTTT.